In its sample, the clone carrying this TCR beta chain was seen many times. Its cognate antigen is unknown. A distinct unique molecular identifier was carried by each TCR cDNA molecule. TCRdb re-called the 5' RACE reads through MiXCR, storing one row per CDR3 protein. The sample comprises roughly 17,000 distinct CDR3 sequences, 20% to 25% of which are singletons, and under 20% rests with the top ten. The time point was: sample taken at primary tumor resection. Whole RNA, which was extracted from tumor, nontumor lung tissue or frozen PBMC, was sequenced without any cell sorting. Patients with untreated early-stage non-small cell lung cancer, numbering some 72, were the donors. The data originate from a study of spatial heterogeneity in lung cancer. The wider study: Combinations of a unique TCR and a UMI were tallied in raw reads, and on average each appeared more than ten times.

Whole-study findings and limits: More often at tumor resection than at routine follow-up, ubiquitous expanded tumor TCRs were detected in the blood.

Germline CDR1 reads SGHTA; CDR2 reads FQGNSA. This CDR3 has 12 residues. The V end was cut by 5 bases, the J end by 1 base, with 5 bases between. The sequence was obtained from a female donor with early-stage non-small cell lung cancer. The sample was PBMCs, taken at surgery. This chain uses TRBV7-2 with TRBJ2-5, with no clear D. In nucleotides, the CDR3 is TGTGCCAGCAGCGTTGCCCAAGAGACCCAGTACTTC. The encoded protein is CASSVAQETQYF. Drawing the rest from reference TRBV7-2 and TRBJ2-5, the complete variable domain is GAGVSQSPSNKVTEKGKDVELRCDPISGHTALYWYRQSLGQGLEFLIYFQGNSAPDKSGLPSDRFSAERTGGSVSTLTIQRTQQEDSAVYLCASSVAQETQYFGPGTRLLVL.